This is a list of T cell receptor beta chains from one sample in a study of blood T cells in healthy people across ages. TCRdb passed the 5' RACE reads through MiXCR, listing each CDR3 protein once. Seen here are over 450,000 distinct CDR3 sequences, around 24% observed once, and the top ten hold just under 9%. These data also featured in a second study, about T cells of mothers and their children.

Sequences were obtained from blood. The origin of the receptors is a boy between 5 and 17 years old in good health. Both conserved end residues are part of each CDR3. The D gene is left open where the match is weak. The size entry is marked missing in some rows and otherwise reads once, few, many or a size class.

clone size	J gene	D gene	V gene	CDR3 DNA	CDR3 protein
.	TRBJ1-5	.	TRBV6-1	TGTGCCAGCTCGGGGGCAGAGAATCAGCCCCAGCATTTT	CASSGAENQPQHF
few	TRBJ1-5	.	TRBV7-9	TGTGCCAGCAGCTGGGGGTTAGGCAATCAGCCCCAGCATTTT	CASSWGLGNQPQHF
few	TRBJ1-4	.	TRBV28	TGTGCCAGCGGCCCGCGCTTGAAACTGTTTTTT	CASGPRLKLFF
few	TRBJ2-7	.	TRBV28	TGTGCCAGCAGATCGACCGGGACCACCTACGAGCAGTACTTC	CASRSTGTTYEQYF
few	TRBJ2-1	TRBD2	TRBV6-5	TGTGCCAGCAGTTACTCGACTAGCGGCTTCTACAATGAGCAGTTCTTC	CASSYSTSGFYNEQFF
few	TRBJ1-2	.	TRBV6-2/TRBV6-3	TGTGCCAGCACTCCCTGGTCCATCCTTCGTCATGGCTACACCTTC	CASTPWSILRHGYTF
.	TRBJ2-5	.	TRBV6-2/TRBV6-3	TGTGCCAGCACGCCGACCGGGTTAGCGGAGACCCAGTACTTC	CASTPTGLAETQYF
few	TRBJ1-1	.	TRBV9	TGTGCCAGCAGCGGCGTAGCGGGAGGAAGCCCTAGCACTGAAGCTTTCTTT	CASSGVAGGSPSTEAFF
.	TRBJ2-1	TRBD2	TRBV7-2	TGTGCCAGCCGCGGACTAGCGGGGAACTCGGGGGAGCAGTTCTTC	CASRGLAGNSGEQFF
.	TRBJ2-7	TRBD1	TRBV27	TGTGCCAGCAAGGGTCACAGGGGGCTGGACTCCTACGAGCAGTACTTC	CASKGHRGLDSYEQYF
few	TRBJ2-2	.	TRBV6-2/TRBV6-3	TGTGCCAGCAGCCCAATGCTAGAGCCCGGGGAGCTGTTTTTT	CASSPMLEPGELFF
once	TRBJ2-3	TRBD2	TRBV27	TGTGCCAGCAGAACCAATAGCGGGGGTCAAGATACGCAGTATTTT	CASRTNSGGQDTQYF
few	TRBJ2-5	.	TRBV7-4	TGTGCCAGCAGTACCGATCAGACCCCGACCAGGTACAGGGAGACCCAGTACTTC	CASSTDQTPTRYRETQYF
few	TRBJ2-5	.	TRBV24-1	TGTGCCACCAGTGATCCAGGGGTGGAGACCCAGTACTTC	CATSDPGVETQYF
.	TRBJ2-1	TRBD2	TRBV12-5	TGTGCTAGTGGTCAAAGGGGACTAGCCAACGATATCAATGAGCAGTTCTTC	CASGQRGLANDINEQFF
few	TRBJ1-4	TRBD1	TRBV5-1	TGCGCCAGCAGCTTGGAGGCAGGGGGAGAAACTAATGAAAAACTGTTTTTT	CASSLEAGGETNEKLFF
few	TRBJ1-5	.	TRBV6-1	TGTGCCAGCCGAGTCGGGGCAGGGAGTGGACAGCCCCAGCATTTT	CASRVGAGSGQPQHF
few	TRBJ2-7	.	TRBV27	TGTGCCAGCAGTTCTTCAGGGGCGGCCTCCTACGAGCAGTACTTC	CASSSSGAASYEQYF
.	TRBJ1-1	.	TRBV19	TGTGCCAGTAGGGCAGGGTCCGAAATTAACACTGAAGCTTTCTTT	CASRAGSEINTEAFF
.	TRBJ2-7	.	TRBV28	TGTGCCAGCAGGTCCGGTTCCTTCTACGAGCAGTACTTC	CASRSGSFYEQYF
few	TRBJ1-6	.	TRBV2	TGTGCCAGCTGGCAGAATTGGGGATCACCCCTCCACTTT	CASWQNWGSPLHF
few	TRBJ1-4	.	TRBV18	TGTGCCAGCTCCGAACATGACTCTGCAACTAATGAAAAACTGTTTTTT	CASSEHDSATNEKLFF
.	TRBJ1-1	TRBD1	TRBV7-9	TGTGCCAGCACACACGGACAGGGTAGAGACACTGAAGCTTTCTTT	CASTHGQGRDTEAFF
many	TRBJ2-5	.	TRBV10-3	TGTGCCATCAGTGCTAGTTCAGGTTTTAAGACCCAGTACTTC	CAISASSGFKTQYF
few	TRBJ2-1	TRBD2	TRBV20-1	TGCAGTGCTACCCGTAGCGGGAGGGCTCTGGATGAGCAGTTCTTC	CSATRSGRALDEQFF
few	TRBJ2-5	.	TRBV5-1	TGCGCCAGCAGCTTGGTGGAGGGGGCACAAGAGACCCAGTACTTC	CASSLVEGAQETQYF
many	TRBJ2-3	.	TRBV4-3	TGCGCCAGCAGCCCTCACCCGGGGGATGGCGCAGATACGCAGTATTTT	CASSPHPGDGADTQYF
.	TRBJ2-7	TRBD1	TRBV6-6	TGTGCCAGCAGGCCGGGACAGAACCCCACCTACGAGCAGTACTTC	CASRPGQNPTYEQYF
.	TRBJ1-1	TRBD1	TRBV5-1	TGCGCCAGCAGCTTGGTGGGTCCCGGGACAGGGAACACTGAAGCTTTCTTT	CASSLVGPGTGNTEAFF
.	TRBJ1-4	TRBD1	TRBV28	TGTGCCAGCAGCCCTGGACAGGGTTGGGAAAAACTGTTTTTT	CASSPGQGWEKLFF
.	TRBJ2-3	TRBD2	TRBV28	TGTGCCAGCAGTCCCAGCGGGGTGAACACAGATACGCAGTATTTT	CASSPSGVNTDTQYF
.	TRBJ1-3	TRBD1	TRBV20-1	TGCAGTGCTAGAGACCCCGGGACAGGGAACACCATATATTTT	CSARDPGTGNTIYF
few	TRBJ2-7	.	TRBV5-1	TGCGCCAGCAGCTTGGGACTGGAGGGGGTCTCCTACGAGCAGTACTTC	CASSLGLEGVSYEQYF
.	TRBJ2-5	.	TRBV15	TGTGCCACCAGCAGAGTTGGAAGGCGGGGACAAGAGACCCAGTACTTC	CATSRVGRRGQETQYF
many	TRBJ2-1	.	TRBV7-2	TGTGCCAGCAGCTTAGGTCCCAGGAACAATGAGCAGTTCTTC	CASSLGPRNNEQFF
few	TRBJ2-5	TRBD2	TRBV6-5	TGTGCCAGCAGTTACTCGAAGCCAGGCAAATGGGCGGGGGGTTTCCAAGAGACCCAGTACTTC	CASSYSKPGKWAGGFQETQYF
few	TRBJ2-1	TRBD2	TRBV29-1	TGCAGCGCGATGACTAGCTTCGTCCACAATGAGCAGTTCTTC	CSAMTSFVHNEQFF
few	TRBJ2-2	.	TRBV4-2	TGTGCCAGCAGCCAGGTAGCGGTCACCGGGGAGCTGTTTTTT	CASSQVAVTGELFF
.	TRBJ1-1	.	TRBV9	TGTGCCAGCAGCGTAGCCTGGACTGGCACTGAAGCTTTCTTT	CASSVAWTGTEAFF
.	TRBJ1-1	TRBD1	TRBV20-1	TGCAGTGCTAGAGGGACAGGGAAGCCTGAAGCTTTCTTT	CSARGTGKPEAFF
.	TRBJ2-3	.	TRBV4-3	TGCGCCAGCAGCCAAGACCGGCATACAGATACGCAGTATTTT	CASSQDRHTDTQYF
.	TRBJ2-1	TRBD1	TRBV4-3	TGCGCCAGCAGCCAAGGGATCAAATACAGTGGACAGGACAATGAGCAGTTCTTC	CASSQGIKYSGQDNEQFF
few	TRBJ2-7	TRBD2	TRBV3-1	TGTGCCAGCAGCCGGACTAGCGGATACTACGAGCAGTACTTC	CASSRTSGYYEQYF